Below, 16 T cell receptor beta chains from the same sample are listed, as sequenced in a study of type 1 regulatory T cells. Which antigens these TCRs recognize remains unknown. TCRdb passed the reads through MiXCR, listing each CDR3 protein once. This table holds approximately 42,000 distinct CDR3 sequences, 9% to 15% found once. Material for sequencing was cultured non-Tr1 T cells, either the whole culture or a sorted T cell fraction (not recorded which). These receptors came from a human donor in good health.

This clonotype was seen a few times. Since a much larger clone is just one base distant, this may be a read error. This chain uses TRBV20-1 with TRBJ2-7; 9 positions agree with TRBD1. CDR3 length: 13 amino acids. Germline CDR1 and CDR2: DFQATT and SNEGSKA (reference sequence). CDR3: CSASPGQGRGQCF. The CDR3 region has the DNA TGCAGTGCCAGTCCGGGACAGGGACGAGGGCAGTGCTTC.

The rearrangement uses TRBV18 and TRBJ1-1, with unresolved D. CDR1 is KGHSH, CDR2 LQKENI, per germline. V was pared by 1 base and J by 4 bases, with 7 bases between. CDR3 length equals 13 residues. CDR3 DNA: TGTGCCAGCTCACCACTGCGGGTCACTGAAGCTTTCTTT. It is translated as CASSPLRVTEAFF. Supplemented by reference TRBV18 and TRBJ1-1, the full variable domain reads NAGVMQNPRHLVRRRGQEARLRCSPMKGHSHVYWYRQLPEEGLKFMVYLQKENIIDESGMPKERFSAEFPKEGPSILRIQQVVRGDSAAYFCASSPLRVTEAFFGQGTRLTVV.

This clonotype was seen only a few times. CDR3 DNA: TGTGCCAGCTCAGAACGGGAGCTTGAGCAGTTCTTC. This translates into CASSERELEQFF. The V call is TRBV18, the J call TRBJ2-1; TRBD2 might be the D (6 bases). The CDR3 is made up of 12 amino acids. V lost 5 bases, J lost 9 bases, and 11 bases lay in between. CDR1 is KGHSH and CDR2 is LQKENI in the germline V gene.

The rearrangement joins TRBV5-1 to TRBJ2-5; possibly TRBD2 for D (6 bases). There are 15 residues in the CDR3. V dropped 5 bases and J dropped 5 bases, with 19 bases sitting between them. Germline CDR1 and CDR2: SGHRS and YFSETQ. Here the CDR3 DNA reads TGCGCCAGCAGGTTATTGTCGGGGAGCGGGGAGACCCAGTACTTC. Translation gives CASRLLSGSGETQYF. Filled out from reference TRBV5-1 and TRBJ2-5, the complete variable domain reads KAGVTQTPRYLIKTRGQQVTLSCSPISGHRSVSWYQQTPGQGLQFLFEYFSETQRNKGNFPGRFSGRQFSNSRSEMNVSTLELGDSALYLCASRLLSGSGETQYFGPGTRLLVL.

This clonotype was recorded many times. Germline is not matched at one junction end, which may reflect a read error. The rearrangement joins TRBV4-1 to TRBJ1-1; tentative D call: TRBD1 (5 bases). The CDR3 runs to 14 residues. The germline CDR1 and CDR2 sequences are MGHRA and YSYEKL. In DNA, the CDR3 is TGCGCCAGCAGACAAGGGGATATGAACACTGAAGCTTTCTTT. Translation: CASRQGDMNTEAFF.

This clonotype occurred a few times. The chain has TRBV6-1 and TRBJ2-7; D is ambiguous. This CDR3 has 13 residues. Trimming took off 0 bases at V and 6 bases at J, with 9 bases between the two ends. The V gene's germline CDR1 is MNHNS and CDR2 SASEGT. The CDR3 DNA reads as TGTGCCAGCAGTGAAGCTTCACGGTTCGAGCAGTACTTC. It codes for CASSEASRFEQYF.

By share, this clonotype ranks as medium-sized. The chain carries TRBV20-1 and TRBJ2-5; 11 bases map to TRBD1. The CDR3 spans 13 residues. Trimming at V came to 6 bases and at J to 5 bases, leaving 5 bases not matched to a gene. Germline-derived CDR1 and CDR2 are DFQATT and SNEGSKA (reference sequence). CDR3 bases: TGCAGTGCCGGGGGACAGGGGGGTGAGACCCAGTACTTC. Translated: CSAGGQGGETQYF.

V gene TRBV20-1 combines with J gene TRBJ2-7; 10 bases fit TRBD2. Germline CDR1 reads DFQATT; CDR2 reads SNEGSKA (reference sequence). This CDR3 spans 12 amino acids. The CDR3 is CSTSGVSYEQYF. CDR3 in DNA: TGCAGCACTAGCGGGGTTAGCTACGAGCAGTACTTC.

This clonotype came up a few times. The genes are TRBV7-3 and TRBJ2-1; TRBD2 agrees at 10 bases. There are 16 residues in the CDR3. Per germline, CDR1 SGHTA and CDR2 FQGTGA. Losses at the gene ends were 3 bases for V and 9 bases for J; bases not matched to a gene: 11. CDR3 coding DNA: TGTGCCAGCAGCTTGAGCGGGAGGGCCGGTTTCAGTGAGCAGTTCTTC. Translating gives CASSLSGRAGFSEQFF.

This clonotype showed up many times. The gene calls are TRBV10-3 and TRBJ1-1; a possible D gene is TRBD1 (5 bases). Per germline, CDR1 ENHRY and CDR2 SYGVKD. Trimming removed 9 bases from V and 1 base from J, with 12 bases in between. This CDR3 has 13 amino acids. For the CDR3, the DNA is TGTGCCATACAAACCCAGGGGAACACTGAAGCTTTCTTT. Its protein is CAIQTQGNTEAFF.

This chain uses TRBV20-1 with TRBJ2-2; 12 bases align to TRBD1. This CDR3 has 16 residues. The germline V gene encodes CDR1 DFQATT and CDR2 SNEGSKA (reference sequence). Losses at the gene ends were 6 bases for V and 4 bases for J; bases not matched to a gene: 9. CDR3 amino acids: CSAGTGGRRITGELFF. The CDR3 DNA reads as TGCAGTGCGGGGACAGGGGGCAGAAGAATCACCGGGGAGCTGTTTTTT.

The sample holds a few counts of this clonotype. The V call is TRBV27, the J call TRBJ2-7; D may be TRBD1 or TRBD2 (6 bases each). The ends were cut back, 6 bases at V and 3 bases at J, with 15 bases in the middle. This CDR3 contains 14 residues. Germline V lookup: CDR1 MNHEY, CDR2 SMNVEV (reference sequence). CDR3 sequence reads: CASSPWGRGYEQYF. In DNA form, the CDR3 reads TGTGCCAGCAGCCCTTGGGGGCGGGGCTACGAGCAGTACTTC.

This clonotype turned up a few times. This sequence joins TRBV7-8 and TRBJ1-1, with a possible D match to TRBD1 (5 bases). Germline CDR1 SGHVS, CDR2 FQNEAQ. This CDR3 spans 14 amino acids. Trimming shortened V by 5 bases and J by 1 base, and 11 bases separated the two germline ends. The CDR3 loop is CASSPRVGNTEAFF. The CDR3 nucleotides are TGTGCCAGCAGCCCCAGGGTGGGGAACACTGAAGCTTTCTTT.

The sample holds many counts of this clonotype. This chain uses TRBV12-3 or TRBV12-4 with TRBJ2-7; D not certain. The CDR3 consists of 12 residues. The V end was cut by 3 bases, the J end by 4 bases, with 7 bases between. This chain's CDR3 is CASSFDPYEQYF. CDR3 bases: TGTGCCAGCAGTTTCGATCCTTACGAGCAGTACTTC.

Points on this clonotype: This may be a read error: a much more frequent sequence differs by one nucleotide. The V and J genes are TRBV20-1 and TRBJ2-5, with D unresolved. This CDR3 region has 11 residues. Looked up from germline, CDR1 is DFQATT and CDR2 is SNEGSKA (reference sequence). CDR3 residues: CSARVGEPQYF. The CDR3 bases are TGCAGTGCTAGAGTAGGAGAGCCCCAGTACTTC.

This clonotype was seen a few times. The chain employs TRBV5-1 and TRBJ2-7, with D hard to call. Trimming removed 3 bases at V and 1 base at J, with 11 bases between. CDR1 is SGHRS and CDR2 is YFSETQ in the germline V gene. This CDR3 has 14 amino acids. CDR3 in amino acids: CASSSLLTSYEQYF. As DNA, the CDR3 is TGCGCCAGCAGCTCCTTATTGACTTCCTACGAGCAGTACTTC.